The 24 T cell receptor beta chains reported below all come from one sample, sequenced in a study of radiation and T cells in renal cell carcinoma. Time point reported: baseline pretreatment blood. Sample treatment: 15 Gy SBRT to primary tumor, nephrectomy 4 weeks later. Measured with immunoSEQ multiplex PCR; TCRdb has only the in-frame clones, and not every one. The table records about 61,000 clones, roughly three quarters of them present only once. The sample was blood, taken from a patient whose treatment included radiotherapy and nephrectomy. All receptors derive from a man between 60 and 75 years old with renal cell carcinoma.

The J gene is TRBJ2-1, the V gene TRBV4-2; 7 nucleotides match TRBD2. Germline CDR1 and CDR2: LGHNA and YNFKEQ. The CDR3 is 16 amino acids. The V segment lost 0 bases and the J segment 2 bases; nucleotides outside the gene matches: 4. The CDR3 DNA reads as TGTGCCAGCAGCCAAGAGGGGGAGGGGACCTACAATGAGCAGTTCTTC. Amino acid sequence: CASSQEGEGTYNEQFF.

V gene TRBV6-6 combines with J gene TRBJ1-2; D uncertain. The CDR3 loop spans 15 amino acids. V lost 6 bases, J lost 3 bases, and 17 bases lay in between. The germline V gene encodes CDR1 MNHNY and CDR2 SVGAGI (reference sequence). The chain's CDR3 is CASSPWTDVDYGYTF. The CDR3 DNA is TGTGCCAGCAGCCCCTGGACGGACGTGGACTATGGCTACACCTTC.

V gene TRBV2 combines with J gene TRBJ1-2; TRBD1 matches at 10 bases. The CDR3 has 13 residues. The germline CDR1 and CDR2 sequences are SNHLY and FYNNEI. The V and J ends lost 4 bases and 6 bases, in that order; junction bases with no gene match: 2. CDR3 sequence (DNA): TGTGCCAGCAGTGGTGGGACAGGGGATGGCTACACCTTC. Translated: CASSGGTGDGYTF.

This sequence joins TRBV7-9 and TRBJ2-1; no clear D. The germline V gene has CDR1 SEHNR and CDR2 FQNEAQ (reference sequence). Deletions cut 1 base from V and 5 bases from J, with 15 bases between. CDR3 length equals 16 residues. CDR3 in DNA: TGTGCCAGCAGCTTAGGCTTAACTAAGGCCGACAATGAGCAGTTCTTC. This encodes CASSLGLTKADNEQFF.

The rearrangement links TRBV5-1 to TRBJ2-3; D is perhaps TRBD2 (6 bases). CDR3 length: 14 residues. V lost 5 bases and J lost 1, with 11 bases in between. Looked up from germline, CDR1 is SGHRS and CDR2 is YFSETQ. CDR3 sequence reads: CASRVGTGTDTQYF. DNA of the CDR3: TGCGCCAGCAGGGTGGGGACTGGCACAGATACGCAGTATTTT.

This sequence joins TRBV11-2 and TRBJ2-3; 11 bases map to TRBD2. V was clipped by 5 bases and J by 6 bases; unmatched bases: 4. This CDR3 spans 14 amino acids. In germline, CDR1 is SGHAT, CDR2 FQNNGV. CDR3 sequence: CASSTSGGSDTQYF. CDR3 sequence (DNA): TGTGCCAGCAGCACTAGCGGGGGTTCGGATACGCAGTATTTT.

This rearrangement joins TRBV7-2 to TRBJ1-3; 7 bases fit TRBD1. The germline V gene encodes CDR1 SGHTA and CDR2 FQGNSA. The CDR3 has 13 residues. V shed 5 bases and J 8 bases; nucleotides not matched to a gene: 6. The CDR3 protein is CASSADRFDTIYF. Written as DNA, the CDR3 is TGTGCCAGCAGCGCGGACAGGTTTGACACCATATATTTT. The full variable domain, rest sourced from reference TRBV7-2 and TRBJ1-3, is GAGVSQSPSNKVTEKGKDVELRCDPISGHTALYWYRQSLGQGLEFLIYFQGNSAPDKSGLPSDRFSAERTGGSVSTLTIQRTQQEDSAVYLCASSADRFDTIYFGEGSWLTVV.

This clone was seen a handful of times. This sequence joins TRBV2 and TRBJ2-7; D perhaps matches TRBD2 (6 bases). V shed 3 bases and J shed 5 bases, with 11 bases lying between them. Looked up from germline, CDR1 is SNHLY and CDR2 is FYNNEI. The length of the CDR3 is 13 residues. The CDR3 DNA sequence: TGTGCCAGCAGTGACAGGAGGAGGGACGAGCAGTACGTC. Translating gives CASSDRRRDEQYV.

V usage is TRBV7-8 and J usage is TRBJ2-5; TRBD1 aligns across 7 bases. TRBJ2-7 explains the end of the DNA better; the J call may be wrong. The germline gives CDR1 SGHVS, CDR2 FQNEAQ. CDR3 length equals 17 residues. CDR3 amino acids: CASSLAPDRVGKNEQYF. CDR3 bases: TGTGCCAGCAGCTTAGCTCCCGACAGGGTTGGAAAAAACGAGCAGTACTTC.

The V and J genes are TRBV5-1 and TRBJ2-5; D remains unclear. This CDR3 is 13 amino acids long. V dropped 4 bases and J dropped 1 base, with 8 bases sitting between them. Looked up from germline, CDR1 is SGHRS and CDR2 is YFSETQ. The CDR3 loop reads CASSGVLQETQYF. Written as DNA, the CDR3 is TGCGCCAGCAGCGGGGTTCTCCAAGAGACCCAGTACTTC. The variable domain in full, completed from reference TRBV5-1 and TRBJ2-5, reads KAGVTQTPRYLIKTRGQQVTLSCSPISGHRSVSWYQQTPGQGLQFLFEYFSETQRNKGNFPGRFSGRQFSNSRSEMNVSTLELGDSALYLCASSGVLQETQYFGPGTRLLVL.

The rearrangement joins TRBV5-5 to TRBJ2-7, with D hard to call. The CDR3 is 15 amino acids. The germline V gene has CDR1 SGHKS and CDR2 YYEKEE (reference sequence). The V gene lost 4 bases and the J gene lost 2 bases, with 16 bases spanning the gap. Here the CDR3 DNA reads TGTGCCAGCAGCCCAAGGAACAGCCCCCCCTACGAGCAGTACTTC. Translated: CASSPRNSPPYEQYF.

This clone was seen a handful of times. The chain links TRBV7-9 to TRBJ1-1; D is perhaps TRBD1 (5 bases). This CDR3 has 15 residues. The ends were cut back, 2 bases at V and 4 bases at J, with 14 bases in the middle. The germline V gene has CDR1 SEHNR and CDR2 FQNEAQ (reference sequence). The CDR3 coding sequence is TGTGCCAGCAGCTTATTTGGGACCGGTGGCACTGAAGCTTTCTTT. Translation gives CASSLFGTGGTEAFF. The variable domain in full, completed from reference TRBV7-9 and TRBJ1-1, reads DTGVSQNPRHKITKRGQNVTFRCDPISEHNRLYWYRQTLGQGPEFLTYFQNEAQLEKSRLLSDRFSAERPKGSFSTLEIQRTEQGDSAMYLCASSLFGTGGTEAFFGQGTRLTVV.

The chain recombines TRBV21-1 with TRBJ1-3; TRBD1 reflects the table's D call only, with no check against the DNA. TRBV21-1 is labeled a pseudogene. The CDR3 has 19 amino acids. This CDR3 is CASSKEKWGLRNSGNTIYF. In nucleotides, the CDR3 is TGTGCCAGCAGCAAAGAGAAATGGGGGCTCCGGAACTCTGGAAACACCATATATTTT.

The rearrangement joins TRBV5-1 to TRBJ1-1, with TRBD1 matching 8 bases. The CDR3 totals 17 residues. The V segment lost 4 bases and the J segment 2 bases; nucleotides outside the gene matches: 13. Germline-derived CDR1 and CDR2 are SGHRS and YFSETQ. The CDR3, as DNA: TGCGCCAGCAGCGACGACAGGGGATCGCCCAGAAACACTGAAGCTTTCTTT. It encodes CASSDDRGSPRNTEAFF.

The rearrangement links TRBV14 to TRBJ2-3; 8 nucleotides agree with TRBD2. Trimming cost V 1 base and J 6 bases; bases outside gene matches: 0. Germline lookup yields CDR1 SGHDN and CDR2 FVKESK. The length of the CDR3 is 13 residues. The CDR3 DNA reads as TGTGCCAGCAGCCAAGGACTAGCGGATACGCAGTATTTT. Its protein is CASSQGLADTQYF.

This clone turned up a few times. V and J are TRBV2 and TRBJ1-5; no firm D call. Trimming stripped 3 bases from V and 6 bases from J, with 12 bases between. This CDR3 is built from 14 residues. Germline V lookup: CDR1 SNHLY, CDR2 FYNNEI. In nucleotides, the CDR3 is TGTGCCAGCAGTGAGATGCGGGGAGGTCAGCCCCAGCATTTT. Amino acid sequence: CASSEMRGGQPQHF.

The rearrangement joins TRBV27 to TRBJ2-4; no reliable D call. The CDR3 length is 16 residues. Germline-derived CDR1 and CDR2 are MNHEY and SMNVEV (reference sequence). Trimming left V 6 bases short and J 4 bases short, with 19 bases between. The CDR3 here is CASSPRPLSRKNIQYF. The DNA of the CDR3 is TGTGCCAGCAGCCCCCGGCCCTTGTCTAGAAAAAACATTCAGTACTTC.

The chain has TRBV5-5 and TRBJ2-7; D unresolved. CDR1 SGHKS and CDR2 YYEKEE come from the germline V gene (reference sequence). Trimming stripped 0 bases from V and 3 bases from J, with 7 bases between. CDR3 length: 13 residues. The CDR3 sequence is CASSLAADYEQYV. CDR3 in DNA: TGTGCCAGCAGCTTGGCGGCAGACTACGAGCAGTACGTC.

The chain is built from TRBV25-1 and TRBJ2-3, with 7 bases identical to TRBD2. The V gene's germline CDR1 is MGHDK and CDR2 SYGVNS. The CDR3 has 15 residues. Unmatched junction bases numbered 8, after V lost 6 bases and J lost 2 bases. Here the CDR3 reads CASRNGGGSTDTQYF. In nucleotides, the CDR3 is TGTGCCAGCAGGAACGGGGGAGGGTCCACAGATACGCAGTATTTT.

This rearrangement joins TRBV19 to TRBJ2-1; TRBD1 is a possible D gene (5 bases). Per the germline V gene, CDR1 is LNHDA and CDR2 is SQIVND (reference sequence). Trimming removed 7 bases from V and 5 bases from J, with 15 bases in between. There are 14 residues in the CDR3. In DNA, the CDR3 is TGTGCCAGTAAAAAGACAGTGGCTGACAATGAGCAGTTCTTC. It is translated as CASKKTVADNEQFF.

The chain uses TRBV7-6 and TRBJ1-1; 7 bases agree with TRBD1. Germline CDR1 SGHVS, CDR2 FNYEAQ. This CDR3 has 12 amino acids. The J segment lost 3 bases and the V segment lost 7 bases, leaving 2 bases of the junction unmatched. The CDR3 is CASTTGDTEAFF. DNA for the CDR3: TGTGCCAGCACCACAGGGGACACTGAAGCTTTCTTT. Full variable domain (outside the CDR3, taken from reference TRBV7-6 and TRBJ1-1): GAGVSQSPRYKVTKRGQDVALRCDPISGHVSLYWYRQALGQGPEFLTYFNYEAQQDKSGLPNDRFSAERPEGSISTLTIQRTEQRDSAMYRCASTTGDTEAFFGQGTRLTVV.

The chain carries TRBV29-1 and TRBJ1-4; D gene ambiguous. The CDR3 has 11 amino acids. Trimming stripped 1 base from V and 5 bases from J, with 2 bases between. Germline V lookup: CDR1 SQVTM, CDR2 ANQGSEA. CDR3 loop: CSVEVNEKLFF. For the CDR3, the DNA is TGCAGCGTTGAAGTGAATGAAAAACTGTTTTTT.

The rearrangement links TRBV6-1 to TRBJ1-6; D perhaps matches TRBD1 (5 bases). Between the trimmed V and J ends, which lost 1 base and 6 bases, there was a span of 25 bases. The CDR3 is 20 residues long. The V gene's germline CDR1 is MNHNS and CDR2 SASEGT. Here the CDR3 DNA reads TGTGCCAGCAGTGAAGGGGCCGGACCTAGGGACTTCAAGGGTAATTCACCCCTCCACTTT. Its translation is CASSEGAGPRDFKGNSPLHF.

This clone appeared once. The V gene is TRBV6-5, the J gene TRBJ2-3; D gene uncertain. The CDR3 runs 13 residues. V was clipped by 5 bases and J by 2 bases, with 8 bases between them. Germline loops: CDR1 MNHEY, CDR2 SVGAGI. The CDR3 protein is CASSPRATDTQYF. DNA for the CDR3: TGTGCCAGCAGTCCTCGAGCCACAGATACGCAGTATTTT.